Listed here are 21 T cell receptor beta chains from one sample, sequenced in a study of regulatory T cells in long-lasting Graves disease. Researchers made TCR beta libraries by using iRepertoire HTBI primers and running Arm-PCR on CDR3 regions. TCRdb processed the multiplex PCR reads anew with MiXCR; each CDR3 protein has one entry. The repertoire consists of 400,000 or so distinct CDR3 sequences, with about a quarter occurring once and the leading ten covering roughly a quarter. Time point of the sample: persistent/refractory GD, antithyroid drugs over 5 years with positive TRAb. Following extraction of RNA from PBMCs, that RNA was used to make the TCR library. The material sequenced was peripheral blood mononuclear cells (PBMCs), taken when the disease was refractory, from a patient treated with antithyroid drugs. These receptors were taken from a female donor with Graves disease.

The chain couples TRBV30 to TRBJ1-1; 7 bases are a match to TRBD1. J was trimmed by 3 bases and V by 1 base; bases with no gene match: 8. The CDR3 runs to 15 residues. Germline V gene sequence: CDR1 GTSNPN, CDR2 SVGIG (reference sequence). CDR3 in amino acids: CAWSGPQGRDTEAFF. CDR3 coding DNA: TGTGCCTGGAGTGGGCCACAGGGGCGGGACACTGAAGCTTTCTTT.

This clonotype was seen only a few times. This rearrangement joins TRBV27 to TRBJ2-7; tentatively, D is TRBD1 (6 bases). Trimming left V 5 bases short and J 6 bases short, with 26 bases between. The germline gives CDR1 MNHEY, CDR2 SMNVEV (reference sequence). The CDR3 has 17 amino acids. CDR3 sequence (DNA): TGTGCCAGCAGTCCAATCACAGGGTACCGGAGTCGGATCGAGCAGTACTTC. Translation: CASSPITGYRSRIEQYF.

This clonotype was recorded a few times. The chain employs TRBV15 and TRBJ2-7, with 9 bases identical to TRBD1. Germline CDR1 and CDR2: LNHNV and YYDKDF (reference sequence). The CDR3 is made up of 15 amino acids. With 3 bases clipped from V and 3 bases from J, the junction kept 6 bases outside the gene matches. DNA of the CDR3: TGTGCCACCAGCAGTACAGGGGGCGCAGGCTACGAGCAGTACTTC. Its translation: CATSSTGGAGYEQYF.

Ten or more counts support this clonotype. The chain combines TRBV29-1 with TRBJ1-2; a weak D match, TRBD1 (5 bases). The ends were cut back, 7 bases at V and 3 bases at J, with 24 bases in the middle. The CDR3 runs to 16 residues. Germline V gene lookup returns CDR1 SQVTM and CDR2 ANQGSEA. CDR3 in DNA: TGCAGCGCCGTACGATCCGGGACCAGTAAGGACTATGGCTACACCTTC. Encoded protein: CSAVRSGTSKDYGYTF.

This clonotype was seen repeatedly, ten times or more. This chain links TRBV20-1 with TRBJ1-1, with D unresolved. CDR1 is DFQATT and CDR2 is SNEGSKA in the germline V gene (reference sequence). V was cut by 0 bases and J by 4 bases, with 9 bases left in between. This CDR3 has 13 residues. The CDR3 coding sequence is TGCAGTGCTAGAGATAAAGGAGTCACTGAAGCTTTCTTT. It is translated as CSARDKGVTEAFF.

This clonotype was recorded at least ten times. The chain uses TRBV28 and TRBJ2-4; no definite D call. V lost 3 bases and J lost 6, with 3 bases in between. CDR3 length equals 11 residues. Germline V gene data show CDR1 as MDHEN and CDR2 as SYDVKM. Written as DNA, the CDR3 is TGTGCCAGCAGTTTTGGAAACATTCAGTACTTC. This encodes CASSFGNIQYF.

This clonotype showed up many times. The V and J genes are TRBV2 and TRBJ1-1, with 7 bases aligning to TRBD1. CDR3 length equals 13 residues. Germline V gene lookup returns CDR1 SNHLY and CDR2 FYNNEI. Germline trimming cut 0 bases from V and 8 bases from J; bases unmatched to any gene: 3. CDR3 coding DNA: TGTGCCAGCAGTGAAGCGGGACAGCTAGAAGCTTTCTTT. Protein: CASSEAGQLEAFF.

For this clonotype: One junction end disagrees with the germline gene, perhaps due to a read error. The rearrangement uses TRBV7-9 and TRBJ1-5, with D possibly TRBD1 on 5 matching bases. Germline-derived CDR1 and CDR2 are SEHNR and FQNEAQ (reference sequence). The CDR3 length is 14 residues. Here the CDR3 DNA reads TGTGTCAGCAGCTCGTCCGGGACCAATCAGCCCCAGCATTTT. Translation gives CVSSSSGTNQPQHF.

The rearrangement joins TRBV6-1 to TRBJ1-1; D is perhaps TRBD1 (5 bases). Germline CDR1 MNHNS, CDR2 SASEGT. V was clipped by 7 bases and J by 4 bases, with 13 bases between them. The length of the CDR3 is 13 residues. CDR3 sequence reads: CASKGTFATEAFF. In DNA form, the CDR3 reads TGTGCCAGCAAGGGGACCTTCGCCACTGAAGCTTTCTTT.

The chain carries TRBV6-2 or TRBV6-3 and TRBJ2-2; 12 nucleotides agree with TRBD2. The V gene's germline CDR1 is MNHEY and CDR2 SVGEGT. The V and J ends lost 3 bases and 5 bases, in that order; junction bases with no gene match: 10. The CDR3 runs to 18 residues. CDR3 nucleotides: TGTGCCAGCAGTTATCGTCGGCTAGCGGGAGGGCAGACCGGGGAGCTGTTTTTT. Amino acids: CASSYRRLAGGQTGELFF.

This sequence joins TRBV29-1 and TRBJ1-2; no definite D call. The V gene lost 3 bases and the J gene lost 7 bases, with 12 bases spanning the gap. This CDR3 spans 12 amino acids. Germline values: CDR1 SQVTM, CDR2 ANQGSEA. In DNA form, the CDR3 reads TGCAGCGTTGAGGGCCAAGGGCCTGGCTACACCTTC. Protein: CSVEGQGPGYTF.

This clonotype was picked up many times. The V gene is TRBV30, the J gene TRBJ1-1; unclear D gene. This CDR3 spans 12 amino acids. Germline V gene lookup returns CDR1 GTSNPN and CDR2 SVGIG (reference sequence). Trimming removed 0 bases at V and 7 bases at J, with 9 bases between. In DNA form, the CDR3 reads TGTGCCTGGAGTGTACGATCTGGTGAAGCTTTCTTT. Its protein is CAWSVRSGEAFF.

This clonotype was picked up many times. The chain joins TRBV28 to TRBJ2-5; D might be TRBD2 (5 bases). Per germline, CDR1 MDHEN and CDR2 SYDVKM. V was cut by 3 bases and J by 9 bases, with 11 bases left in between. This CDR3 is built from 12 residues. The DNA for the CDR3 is TGTGCCAGCAGTTTGCCGACGGGGTCCCAGTACTTC. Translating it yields CASSLPTGSQYF.

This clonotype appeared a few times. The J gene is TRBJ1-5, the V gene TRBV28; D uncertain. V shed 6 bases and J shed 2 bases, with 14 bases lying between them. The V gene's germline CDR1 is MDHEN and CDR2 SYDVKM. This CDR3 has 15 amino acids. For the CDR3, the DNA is TGTGCCAGCAGCTCTCAAGTTCAGGGCAATCAGCCCCAGCATTTT. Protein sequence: CASSSQVQGNQPQHF.

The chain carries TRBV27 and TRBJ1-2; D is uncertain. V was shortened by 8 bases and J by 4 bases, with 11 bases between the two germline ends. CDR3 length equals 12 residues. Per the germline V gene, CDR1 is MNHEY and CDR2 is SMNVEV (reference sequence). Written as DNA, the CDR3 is TGTGCCAGCCGGACCGGCCGCTATGGCTACACCTTC. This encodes CASRTGRYGYTF.

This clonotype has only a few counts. The CDR3 region is CASNGGGVAYEQYF. The CDR3 region has the DNA TGTGCCAGCAACGGAGGGGGGGTAGCATACGAGCAGTACTTC. The chain is built from TRBV6-1 and TRBJ2-7; D possibly corresponds to TRBD2 (7 bases). This CDR3 is built from 14 residues. Germline V gives CDR1 MNHNS, CDR2 SASEGT. V dropped 7 bases and J dropped 4 bases, with 17 bases sitting between them.

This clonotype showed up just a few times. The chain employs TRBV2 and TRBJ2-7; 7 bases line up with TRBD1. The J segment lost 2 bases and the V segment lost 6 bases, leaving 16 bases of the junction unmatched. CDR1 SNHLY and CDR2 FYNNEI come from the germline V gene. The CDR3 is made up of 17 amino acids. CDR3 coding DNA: TGTGCCAGCAGGAAGCCAGTTCCGGACAGGTCAACCTACGAGCAGTACTTC. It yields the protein CASRKPVPDRSTYEQYF.

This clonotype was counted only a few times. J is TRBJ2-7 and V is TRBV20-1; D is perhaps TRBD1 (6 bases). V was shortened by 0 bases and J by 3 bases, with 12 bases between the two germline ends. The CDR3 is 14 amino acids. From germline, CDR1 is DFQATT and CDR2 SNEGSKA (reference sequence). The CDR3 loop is CSARDQKGVYEQYF. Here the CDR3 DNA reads TGCAGTGCTAGAGATCAAAAGGGGGTCTACGAGCAGTACTTC.

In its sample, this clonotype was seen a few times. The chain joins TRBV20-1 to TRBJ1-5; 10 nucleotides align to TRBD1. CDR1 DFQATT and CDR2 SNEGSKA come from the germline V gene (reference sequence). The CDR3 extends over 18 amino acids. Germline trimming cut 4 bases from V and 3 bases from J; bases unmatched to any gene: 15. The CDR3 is CSAIIRDRGVEANQPQHF. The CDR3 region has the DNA TGCAGTGCTATAATCCGGGACAGGGGAGTAGAAGCCAATCAGCCCCAGCATTTT.

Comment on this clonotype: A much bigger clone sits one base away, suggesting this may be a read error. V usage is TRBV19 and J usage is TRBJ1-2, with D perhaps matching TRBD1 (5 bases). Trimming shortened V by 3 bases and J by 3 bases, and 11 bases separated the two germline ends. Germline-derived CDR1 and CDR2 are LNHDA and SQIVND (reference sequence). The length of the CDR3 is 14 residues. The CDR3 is CASSMATAYYGYTF. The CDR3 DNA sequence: TGTGCCAGTAGTATGGCGACAGCGTACTATGGCTACACCTTC.

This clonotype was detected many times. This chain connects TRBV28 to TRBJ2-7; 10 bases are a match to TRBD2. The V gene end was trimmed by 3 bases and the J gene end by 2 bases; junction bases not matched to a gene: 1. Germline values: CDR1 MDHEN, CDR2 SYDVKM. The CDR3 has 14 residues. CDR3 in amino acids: CASSFLAGAYEQYF. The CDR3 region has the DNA TGTGCCAGCAGTTTTCTAGCGGGGGCCTACGAGCAGTACTTC.